The source of this T cell receptor beta chain is a study of T cells expressing NK-cell markers. Study as a whole: The TCR beta repertoires originated in sorted CD3+CD56+NKG2C+, CD3+CD56+NKG2C- and CD3+CD56-NKG2C+ T cells. Seven of the eight sequenced donors were HCMV-seropositive; one was seronegative.

The CDR3 is made up of 13 amino acids. Germline CDR1 reads SGHNT; CDR2 reads YENEEA. Overall study findings and caveats: In roughly 6 donors, dominant CD3+CD56+NKG2C+ clones formed roughly 1.0-7.5% of CD8+ cells.

Concerning this clonotype: Its target is unknown.

UMIs accompanied the 5'RACE template switching by which TCR beta cDNA was made. TCRdb re-analyzed the 5' RACE reads; it lists each CDR3 protein once, without DNA. This sample's clone table lists about 390,000 distinct CDR3 sequences. The clonotype comes from a woman between 45 and 65 years old in good health. V and J are TRBV11-3 and TRBJ2-2. The material sequenced was blood T cells: a sorted CD56 or NKG2C T cell subset, CD4+ or CD8+ T cells, or bulk PBMC T cells (not recorded which). The CDR3 spells CASSYSVTGELFF.